This is a list of T cell receptor beta chains from one sample in a study of shared clonotypes between healthy human individuals. Method: immunoSEQ multiplex PCR; TCRdb's copy keeps in-frame clones and lacks some. This table has more than 150,000 clones, roughly 93% appearing once. Material for sequencing was naive CD4+ T cells sorted from blood. The receptors derive from a woman aged 25 to 39 in good health. The CDR3 runs from the conserved cysteine through the conserved F or W. The D gene is left open where the match is weak. The size of a clone is reported for some rows only, either as once, few or many, or as a class for expanded clones.

size | J | D | V | DNA | CDR3
once | TRBJ2-7 | - | TRBV27 | TGTGCCAGCAGCCTGATGAGGGGGAAGTTCTCCGAGCAGTACTTC | CASSLMRGKFSEQYF
- | TRBJ1-1 | TRBD1 | TRBV6-1 | TGTGCCAGCAGGGAAGACAGGGGGAACACTGAAGCTTTCTTT | CASREDRGNTEAFF
- | TRBJ1-2 | - | TRBV29-1 | TGCAGCGTTGTCCCCGGGGCCAATATTGGCTACACCTTC | CSVVPGANIGYTF
- | TRBJ1-2 | TRBD1 | TRBV30 | TGTGCCTGGAGTCAAAACAGGGGCGGCGGCTACACCTTC | CAWSQNRGGGYTF
once | TRBJ2-7 | - | TRBV5-6 | TGTGCCAGCAGCTTGGTGGGGGTAGGCGAGCAGTACTTC | CASSLVGVGEQYF
- | TRBJ1-2 | - | TRBV2 | TGTGCCAGCAGCCGCGGGATCGGGGGCGTCTATGGCTACACCTTC | CASSRGIGGVYGYTF
- | TRBJ2-2 | TRBD2 | TRBV19 | TGTGCCAGTAGTACTAGCGGCGGGGTAGCCGGGGAGCTGTTTTTT | CASSTSGGVAGELFF
- | TRBJ2-7 | - | TRBV28 | TGTGCCAGCAGTTCTGGAGGGTCCCACGAGCAGTACTTC | CASSSGGSHEQYF
- | TRBJ1-3 | - | TRBV5-1 | TGCGCCAGCTCGCAGGGGACCGGAAACACCATATATTTT | CASSQGTGNTIYF
- | TRBJ2-2 | TRBD2 | TRBV29-1 | TGCAGCGGTGGACTAGCGAGTACCGGGGAGCTGTTTTTT | CSGGLASTGELFF
- | TRBJ2-7 | TRBD1 | TRBV27 | TGTGCCAGCAGTATAAGACTACAGGGGGGCTCCTACGAGCAGTACTTC | CASSIRLQGGSYEQYF
- | TRBJ2-3 | TRBD2 | TRBV7-9 | TGTGCCAGCAGCTTAGCGCTTTTGCGGGAGGGGATCGGAGATACGCAGTATTTT | CASSLALLREGIGDTQYF
- | TRBJ1-2 | - | TRBV5-4 | TGTGCCAGCAGTTCTTCTGGACAGTACTATGGCTACACCTTC | CASSSSGQYYGYTF
once | TRBJ2-7 | - | TRBV9 | TGTGCCAGCAGCGTAGGTGCCAACGAGCAGTACTTC | CASSVGANEQYF
- | TRBJ2-7 | TRBD1 | TRBV6-8 | TGTGCCAGCAGTTACTGGGGACAGACGTATAGCTCCTACGAGCAGTACTTC | CASSYWGQTYSSYEQYF
- | TRBJ2-2 | - | TRBV7-2 | TGTGCCAGCAGCTTGGCCGGGACGGTCACCGGGGAGCTGTTTTTT | CASSLAGTVTGELFF
- | TRBJ2-7 | TRBD2 | TRBV4-1 | TGCGCCAGCAGCCGCCTTCTAGCGGGATACTCCTACGAGCAGTACTTC | CASSRLLAGYSYEQYF
- | TRBJ2-1 | - | TRBV15 | TGTGCCACCAGCGGGCGGACCCCTCCAACCTACAATGAGCAGTTCTTC | CATSGRTPPTYNEQFF
- | TRBJ1-1 | TRBD1 | TRBV5-1 | TGCGCCAGCAGCACGACAGGGCGATACACTGAAGCTTTCTTT | CASSTTGRYTEAFF
- | TRBJ2-7 | TRBD2 | TRBV2 | TGTGCCAGCATAGGACTAGCGGGAAGAGGCGAGCAGTACTTC | CASIGLAGRGEQYF
- | TRBJ1-1 | TRBD1 | TRBV7-2 | TGTGCCAGCAGCTCCCTACAGGGGAGCATTGAAGCTTTCTTT | CASSSLQGSIEAFF
- | TRBJ2-7 | - | TRBV28 | TGTGCCAGCAGTTCCCCAGGGGCCCCCTACGAGCAGTACTTC | CASSSPGAPYEQYF
- | TRBJ1-5 | - | TRBV30 | TGTGCCTGGAGTTTGGGACACGAGAGCAATCAGCCCCAGCATTTT | CAWSLGHESNQPQHF
- | TRBJ2-7 | - | TRBV5-1 | TGCGCCAGCACCCCTACCCCGGACAGATCCTCCTACGAGCAGTACTTC | CASTPTPDRSSYEQYF
- | TRBJ1-1 | - | TRBV5-4 | TGTGCCAGCAGCCTGGCAGAGAACACTGAAGCTTTCTTT | CASSLAENTEAFF
- | TRBJ2-7 | - | TRBV6-6 | TGTGCCAGCAGTTACTCGAAGGGGACCACCTACGAGCAGTACTTC | CASSYSKGTTYEQYF
- | TRBJ1-2 | TRBD1 | TRBV23-1 | TGCGCCAGCAGTCGCCTCTTTAAACAGGGGGCAGCGCACTATGGCTACACCTTC | CASSRLFKQGAAHYGYTF
- | TRBJ1-4 | - | TRBV6-5 | TGTGCCAGCAGCCCTTGGGGGGGCCGAGAAAAACTGTTTTTT | CASSPWGGREKLFF
- | TRBJ2-7 | - | TRBV30 | TGTGCCTGGAAAGGCCCCTCCTACGAGCAGTACTTC | CAWKGPSYEQYF
- | TRBJ1-2 | - | TRBV30 | TGTGCCTGGAGTGTAGTGGATGGCTACACCTTC | CAWSVVDGYTF